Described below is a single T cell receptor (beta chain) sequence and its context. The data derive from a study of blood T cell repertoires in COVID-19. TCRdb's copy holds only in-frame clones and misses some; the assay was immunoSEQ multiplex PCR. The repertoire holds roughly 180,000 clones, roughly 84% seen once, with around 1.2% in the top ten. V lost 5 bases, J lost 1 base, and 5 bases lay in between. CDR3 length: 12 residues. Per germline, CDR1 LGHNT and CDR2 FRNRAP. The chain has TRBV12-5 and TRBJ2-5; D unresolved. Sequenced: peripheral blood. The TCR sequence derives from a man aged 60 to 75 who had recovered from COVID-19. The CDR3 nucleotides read TGTGCTAGTGGTCTCTTCCAAGAGACCCAGTACTTC. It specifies CASGLFQETQYF. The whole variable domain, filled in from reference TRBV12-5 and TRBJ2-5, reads DARVTQTPRHKVTEMGQEVTMRCQPILGHNTVFWYRQTMMQGLELLAYFRNRAPLDDSGMPKDRFSAEMPDATLATLKIQPSEPRDSAVYFCASGLFQETQYFGPGTRLLVL.